Listed below are T cell receptor beta chains from one sample, sequenced in a study of cytomegalovirus exposure and HLA in healthy donors. The protocol was immunoSEQ multiplex PCR, while the TCRdb copy is restricted to in-frame clones and leaves out a portion. Of 130,000 to 150,000 clones listed, roughly 80% are singletons. Material for sequencing was PBMCs. All receptors come from a woman between 45 and 60 years old in good health and CMV-seronegative. Each CDR3 is given with its conserved first and last residue. The D gene is left open where the match is weak. Expanded clones are given a class, and other clones once, few, many or no size at all.

V: TRBV29-1
size: once
D: NA
J: TRBJ2-7
CDR3: CSVAESWEQYF
DNA: TGCAGCGTGGCGGAGTCCTGGGAGCAGTACTTC

V: TRBV28
size: once
D: NA
J: TRBJ2-7
CDR3: CASSPSAARGEQYF
DNA: TGTGCCAGCAGCCCCTCGGCGGCCCGAGGGGAGCAGTACTTC

V: TRBV10-2
size: once
D: TRBD1
J: TRBJ1-1
CDR3: CASRGQLNTEAFF
DNA: TGCGCCAGCAGGGGACAGCTGAACACTGAAGCTTTCTTT

V: TRBV27
size: NA
D: TRBD1
J: TRBJ1-1
CDR3: CASSLYTGETEAFF
DNA: TGTGCCAGCAGTTTATATACAGGGGAAACTGAAGCTTTCTTT

V: TRBV18
size: once
D: TRBD1
J: TRBJ1-1
CDR3: CASSPSTGVITEAFF
DNA: TGTGCCAGCTCACCTTCGACAGGGGTGATCACTGAAGCTTTCTTT

V: TRBV4-3
size: NA
D: NA
J: TRBJ1-5
CDR3: CASSQELGSNQPQHF
DNA: TGCGCCAGCAGCCAAGAACTTGGTAGCAATCAGCCCCAGCATTTT

V: TRBV7-6
size: NA
D: TRBD2
J: TRBJ2-2
CDR3: CASSLTGGSVTGELFF
DNA: TGTGCCAGCAGCTTAACGGGGGGGTCGGTCACCGGGGAGCTGTTTTTT

V: TRBV7-2
size: NA
D: NA
J: TRBJ2-5
CDR3: CASSLRLGGLQETQYF
DNA: TGTGCCAGCAGCCTACGCCTCGGGGGACTCCAAGAGACCCAGTACTTC

V: TRBV25-1
size: few
D: NA
J: TRBJ1-4
CDR3: CASSEQGGGEKLFF
DNA: TGTGCCAGCAGTGAACAGGGAGGTGGTGAAAAACTGTTTTTT

V: TRBV6-1
size: NA
D: TRBD1
J: TRBJ1-2
CDR3: CASSEEVRDRYGYTF
DNA: TGTGCCAGCAGTGAAGAGGTCCGGGACAGATATGGCTACACCTTC

V: TRBV5-1
size: NA
D: TRBD2
J: TRBJ2-5
CDR3: CASNTELAGGQETQYF
DNA: TGCGCCAGCAACACAGAACTAGCGGGGGGACAAGAGACCCAGTACTTC

V: TRBV7-9
size: NA
D: NA
J: TRBJ1-1
CDR3: CASSLPANVEAFF
DNA: TGTGCCAGCAGCTTACCAGCGAACGTTGAAGCTTTCTTT

V: TRBV11-2
size: few
D: NA
J: TRBJ1-2
CDR3: CASSLTGMGGYTF
DNA: TGTGCCAGCAGCTTAACAGGGATGGGTGGCTACACCTTC

V: TRBV2
size: NA
D: TRBD1
J: TRBJ1-6
CDR3: CASISGTGTSPLHF
DNA: TGTGCCAGCATTTCTGGGACAGGGACTTCACCCCTCCACTTT

V: TRBV6-6
size: NA
D: NA
J: TRBJ1-6
CDR3: CASSYSPQGRDSPLHF
DNA: TGTGCCAGCAGTTACTCGCCACAGGGTCGGGATTCACCCCTCCACTTT

V: TRBV27
size: NA
D: TRBD2
J: TRBJ2-4
CDR3: CASSPTSSGKNIQYF
DNA: TGTGCCAGCAGTCCGACGAGTAGCGGGAAAAACATTCAGTACTTC

V: TRBV5-6
size: NA
D: NA
J: TRBJ1-2
CDR3: CASSSRVGYTF
DNA: TGTGCCAGCAGCAGCAGGGTGGGCTACACCTTC

V: TRBV4-3
size: NA
D: NA
J: TRBJ2-7
CDR3: CASSQERAPGSYEQYF
DNA: TGCGCCAGCAGCCAAGAGAGGGCCCCAGGATCCTACGAGCAGTACTTC

V: TRBV7-2
size: NA
D: NA
J: TRBJ2-7
CDR3: CASSYRQLLEQYF
DNA: TGTGCCAGCAGCTACAGACAGCTTCTCGAGCAGTACTTC

V: TRBV29-1
size: NA
D: TRBD1
J: TRBJ2-3
CDR3: CSVEEAGGGLTIHTDTQYF
DNA: TGCAGCGTTGAAGAGGCAGGGGGCGGCCTCACAATTCACACAGATACGCAGTATTTT

V: TRBV27
size: NA
D: TRBD1
J: TRBJ1-2
CDR3: CASRSIDRAKPNYGYTF
DNA: TGTGCCAGCCGATCCATTGACAGGGCTAAACCTAACTATGGCTACACCTTC

V: TRBV19
size: NA
D: NA
J: TRBJ1-3
CDR3: CASSIRTSGNTIYF
DNA: TGTGCCAGTAGTATACGGACATCGGGAAACACCATATATTTT

V: TRBV27
size: NA
D: TRBD1
J: TRBJ2-3
CDR3: CASSSPGGLRTDTQYF
DNA: TGTGCCAGCAGTTCGCCAGGGGGCTTGAGGACAGATACGCAGTATTTT

V: TRBV4-1
size: NA
D: NA
J: TRBJ2-7
CDR3: CASSFRHSDASYEQYF
DNA: TGCGCCAGCAGCTTTAGACACTCCGACGCCTCCTACGAGCAGTACTTC

V: TRBV10-1
size: NA
D: NA
J: TRBJ2-5
CDR3: CASSEALGSQETQYF
DNA: TGCGCCAGCAGTGAAGCGTTAGGCAGCCAAGAGACCCAGTACTTC

V: TRBV25-1
size: once
D: NA
J: TRBJ1-3
CDR3: CASSPLGGGASGNTIYF
DNA: TGTGCCAGCAGTCCTCTGGGGGGGGGCGCTTCTGGAAACACCATATATTTT

V: TRBV4-1
size: NA
D: NA
J: TRBJ2-2
CDR3: CASSQELENTGELFF
DNA: TGCGCCAGCAGCCAAGAGTTAGAGAACACCGGGGAGCTGTTTTTT

V: TRBV2
size: NA
D: NA
J: TRBJ1-2
CDR3: CASRDNNYGYTF
DNA: TGTGCCAGCCGGGACAACAACTATGGCTACACCTTC